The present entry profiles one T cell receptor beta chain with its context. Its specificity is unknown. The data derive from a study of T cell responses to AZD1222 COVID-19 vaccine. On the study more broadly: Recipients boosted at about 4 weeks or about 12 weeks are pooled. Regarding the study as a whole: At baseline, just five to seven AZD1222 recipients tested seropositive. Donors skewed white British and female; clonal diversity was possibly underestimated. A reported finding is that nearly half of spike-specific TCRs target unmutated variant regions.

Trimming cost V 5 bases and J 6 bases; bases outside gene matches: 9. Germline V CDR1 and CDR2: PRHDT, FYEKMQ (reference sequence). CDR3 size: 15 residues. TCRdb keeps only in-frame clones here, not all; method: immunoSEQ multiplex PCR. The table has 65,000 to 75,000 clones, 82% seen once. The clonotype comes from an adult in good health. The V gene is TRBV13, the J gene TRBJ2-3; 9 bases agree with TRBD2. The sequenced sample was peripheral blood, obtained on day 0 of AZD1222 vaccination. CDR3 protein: CASSPRGLAIDTQYF. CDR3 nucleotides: TGTGCCAGCAGCCCCCGGGGACTAGCAATTGATACGCAGTATTTT.